The rows below give T cell receptor beta chains drawn from one sample of a study of shared clonotypes between healthy human individuals. Produced via immunoSEQ multiplex PCR; TCRdb's table is partial and in-frame only. This sample yields 490,000 or so clones, of which 70% to 80% are seen a single time; 10% to 15% belongs to the top ten. Sequencing input: PBMCs. Receptor source: a middle-aged woman in good health. Some clones in this sample may be carry-over from other donors' samples. CDR3s include the opening cysteine and the closing phenylalanine or tryptophan. A D gene is named only where the DNA matches it firmly. Clone size, where shown, is once, few, many, or a class for clones that have expanded.

J gene | CDR3 length | clone size | V gene | D gene | CDR3 DNA | CDR3 protein
TRBJ2-3 | 15 | - | TRBV30 | - | TGTGCCTGGAGTAGGGGGGGGTTTGGTCCAGATACGCAGTATTTT | CAWSRGGFGPDTQYF
TRBJ2-7 | 16 | - | TRBV28 | TRBD2 | TGTGCCAGCAGGCCCGGGGGTAGCGGGAGGTCCTACGAGCAGTACTTC | CASRPGGSGRSYEQYF
TRBJ2-3 | 17 | - | TRBV5-8 | TRBD2 | TGTGCCAGCAGCTTGAGGTCTAGCGGAGATAGCACAGATACGCAGTATTTT | CASSLRSSGDSTDTQYF
TRBJ2-1 | 13 | few | TRBV11-2 | - | TGTGCCAGCAGCATCGTAGGGGCCGGTGAGCAGTTCTTC | CASSIVGAGEQFF
TRBJ2-7 | 15 | - | TRBV11-2 | - | TGCGCCAGCAGCCTAGCCGGGACAACTTGGGACGAGCAGTACTTC | CASSLAGTTWDEQYF
TRBJ1-5 | 14 | - | TRBV10-3 | TRBD1 | TGTGCCATCAGTGCACAGGGGGCAGGACAGCCCCAGCATTTT | CAISAQGAGQPQHF
TRBJ2-5 | 15 | - | TRBV2 | TRBD2 | TGTGCCAGCAGTGAATCTAGCGGGAGATGGGAGACCCAGTACTTC | CASSESSGRWETQYF
TRBJ1-5 | 13 | - | TRBV6-4 | - | TGTGCCAGCAGCTTAGACAGTGATCAGCCCCAGCATTTT | CASSLDSDQPQHF
TRBJ2-7 | 15 | - | TRBV5-6 | TRBD2 | TGTGCCAGCAGCGTTGGACTAGCGAACTCCTACGAGCAGTACTTC | CASSVGLANSYEQYF
TRBJ2-5 | 13 | - | TRBV9 | - | TGTGCCAGCAGCAAGGGCCCAAAAGAGACCCAGTACTTC | CASSKGPKETQYF
TRBJ2-4 | 13 | - | TRBV30 | TRBD2 | TGTGTCTGGAGTGTAGGCGGGAGTGACATTCAGTACTTC | CVWSVGGSDIQYF
TRBJ2-5 | 15 | - | TRBV5-1 | TRBD2 | TGCGCCAGCAGCCTAGGGACTAGCGGGAGGGAGACCCAGTACTTC | CASSLGTSGRETQYF
TRBJ2-7 | 13 | - | TRBV28 | - | TGTGCCAGCCAAGCAGGGGGGTATAACGAGCAGTACTTC | CASQAGGYNEQYF
TRBJ2-1 | 16 | - | TRBV19 | TRBD2 | TGTGCCAGTAGTATAGGGCTAGCGGGAGTGAATAGTGAGCAGTTCTTC | CASSIGLAGVNSEQFF
TRBJ2-7 | 14 | - | TRBV9 | - | TGTGCCAGCAGCGTAGGGTTCTCAGGGTACGAGCAGTACTTC | CASSVGFSGYEQYF
TRBJ2-1 | 16 | once | TRBV28 | TRBD1 | TGTGCCAGCATAGGGTCAGGGGGTGAAAAGTACAATGAGCAGTTCTTC | CASIGSGGEKYNEQFF
TRBJ2-7 | 16 | - | TRBV2 | TRBD1 | TGTGCCAGCAGTGGAAGCCATAGGGGACAGAGGTACGAGCAGTACTTC | CASSGSHRGQRYEQYF
TRBJ1-1 | 17 | - | TRBV9 | - | TGTGCCAGCAGCGTAGTTGGAGGGAAGTTAACGAACACTGAAGCTTTCTTT | CASSVVGGKLTNTEAFF
TRBJ2-7 | 13 | - | TRBV5-4 | - | TGTGCCAGCAGCTTGGGCGTGGGGGACGAGCAGTACTTC | CASSLGVGDEQYF
TRBJ2-2 | 16 | - | TRBV11-3 | TRBD1 | TGTGCCAGCAGCTTAGAGCCCGGGACAGGGGGCGGGGAGCTGTTTTTT | CASSLEPGTGGGELFF
TRBJ2-6 | 16 | - | TRBV6-1 | - | TGTGCCAGCAGTGAACCCCCTTTCTCTGGGGCCAACGTCCTGACTTTC | CASSEPPFSGANVLTF
TRBJ2-7 | 12 | - | TRBV7-9 | - | TGTGCCAGCAGCTTAGATTTCGACGAGCAGTACTTC | CASSLDFDEQYF
TRBJ2-7 | 14 | - | TRBV5-1 | - | TGCGCCAGCACCGAAGGGGGAGGAGGCTACGAGCAGTACTTC | CASTEGGGGYEQYF
TRBJ1-1 | 14 | - | TRBV28 | - | TGTGCCAGCAGTCCCCCATGGGTGGGGACTGAAGCTTTCTTT | CASSPPWVGTEAFF
TRBJ2-3 | 18 | - | TRBV4-3 | TRBD1 | TGCGCCAGCAGCCAAGTTACGATCTGGGGACAGGGGGGATCTACGCAGTATTTT | CASSQVTIWGQGGSTQYF
TRBJ2-1 | 15 | few | TRBV18 | TRBD1 | TGTGCCAGCTCACCTCGGACAGGGTTGGGGAATGAGCAGTTCTTC | CASSPRTGLGNEQFF
TRBJ1-6 | 19 | - | TRBV18 | TRBD1 | TGTGCCAGCTCACCGCGGACAGGGGGCAGAAGCTCCTATAATTCACCCCTCCACTTT | CASSPRTGGRSSYNSPLHF
TRBJ2-5 | 14 | - | TRBV5-1 | - | TGCGCCAGCAGCTTGGTCGGGGGGCCGGAGACCCAGTACTTC | CASSLVGGPETQYF
TRBJ2-7 | 12 | - | TRBV18 | - | TGTGCCAGCTCCCTGCCCCTTAACGAGCAGTACTTC | CASSLPLNEQYF
TRBJ1-1 | 14 | - | TRBV30 | - | TGTGCCTGGAACATCCGGGGGGGTGGGACTGAAGCTTTCTTT | CAWNIRGGGTEAFF
TRBJ2-7 | 13 | - | TRBV19 | - | TGTGCCAGTAGTATGGACCGGGACGTCGAGCAGTACTTC | CASSMDRDVEQYF
TRBJ1-1 | 18 | few | TRBV28 | TRBD1 | TGTGCCAGCACCAAATCCCCGTGGTTACAGGGGGATTCTGGAAGCGCTTTCTTT | CASTKSPWLQGDSGSAFF
TRBJ1-1 | 15 | - | TRBV6-5 | - | TGTGCCAGCACCCCCCGGGGTAGGGTAGACACTGAAGCTTTCTTT | CASTPRGRVDTEAFF
TRBJ1-1 | 16 | once | TRBV28 | TRBD1 | TGTGCCAGCAGTCCTCGGGGGACAGGGGGCGGTCCTGAAGCTTTCTTT | CASSPRGTGGGPEAFF
TRBJ1-2 | 13 | - | TRBV28 | - | TGTGCCAGCAGTCCCGCTCTTATCTATGGCTACACCTTC | CASSPALIYGYTF
TRBJ2-5 | 13 | - | TRBV6-6 | - | TGTGCCAGCAGTTTCGCGGGTCAAGAGACCCAGTACTTC | CASSFAGQETQYF
TRBJ2-1 | 16 | - | TRBV5-1 | - | TGCGCCAGCAGCTTGGGCGGTAGCGGCAAATACAATGAGCAGTTCTTC | CASSLGGSGKYNEQFF
TRBJ2-7 | 11 | - | TRBV30 | - | TGTGCCTGGAGTGTAGGTTCCGAGCAGTACTTC | CAWSVGSEQYF
TRBJ1-5 | 12 | - | TRBV28 | - | TGTGCCAGCTGCCCCTCGCGACAGCCCCAGCATTTT | CASCPSRQPQHF
TRBJ2-3 | 15 | - | TRBV28 | TRBD2 | TGTGCCAGCAGCGCCCCTAGCGGCCGCACAGATACGCAGTATTTT | CASSAPSGRTDTQYF
TRBJ2-1 | 15 | - | TRBV10-1 | TRBD1 | TGCGCCAGCAAACGGAGGACAGGGGGCCCCAATGAGCAGTTCTTC | CASKRRTGGPNEQFF
TRBJ2-2 | 15 | - | TRBV4-2 | TRBD1 | TGTGCCAGCAGCTTGTCGGGGACAGGGGGACGGGAGCTGTTTTTT | CASSLSGTGGRELFF
TRBJ2-5 | 17 | - | TRBV4-1 | - | TGCGCCAGCAGCCAAGAAAGGAGCCGGGGGCGAGGAGAGACCCAGTACTTC | CASSQERSRGRGETQYF
TRBJ1-2 | 15 | - | TRBV4-1 | - | TGCGCCAGCAGCCAAGTACCGACCGAGAACTATGGCTACACCTTC | CASSQVPTENYGYTF
TRBJ2-1 | 12 | - | TRBV6-6 | - | TGTGCCAGCAGTTACTCGAAGTATGAGCAGTTCTTC | CASSYSKYEQFF
TRBJ1-2 | 13 | few | TRBV30 | - | TGTGCCTGGAGTGAGTTTGACAGCTATGGCTACACCTTC | CAWSEFDSYGYTF
TRBJ2-1 | 16 | - | TRBV5-4 | - | TGTGCCAGCAGCTCCCGCGGGCTAGGATCGTACAATGAGCAGTTCTTC | CASSSRGLGSYNEQFF
TRBJ2-1 | 15 | - | TRBV28 | TRBD2 | TGTGCCAGCAGTGTACTAGTTGGGGGGGTCAATGAGCAGTTCTTC | CASSVLVGGVNEQFF
TRBJ2-7 | 13 | - | TRBV25-1 | TRBD1 | TGTGCCAGCAGATCGACAGGGAACAACGAGCAGTACTTC | CASRSTGNNEQYF
TRBJ2-1 | 17 | - | TRBV4-1 | - | TGCGCCAGCAGCCCTACCCCTAGCGCCGCCGCCTACAATGAGCAGTTCTTC | CASSPTPSAAAYNEQFF
TRBJ2-1 | 11 | - | TRBV19 | - | TGTGCCAGTAGTCAGGGTTATGAGCAGTTCTTC | CASSQGYEQFF
TRBJ2-2 | 13 | - | TRBV27 | - | TGTGCCAGCAGTTCGGGCTACACCGGGGAGCTGTTTTTT | CASSSGYTGELFF
TRBJ1-5 | 14 | - | TRBV5-1 | TRBD1 | TGCGCCAGCAGCTTGACAGGGGACAATCAGCCCCAGCATTTT | CASSLTGDNQPQHF